The 30 T cell receptor beta chains listed next were all sequenced from one sample in a study of T cell changes during pregnancy in multiple sclerosis. Produced via immunoSEQ multiplex PCR; TCRdb's table is partial and in-frame only. Of about 100,000 clones in the sample, approximately 93% were seen once. This material consisted of peripheral blood, taken after pregnancy. The receptors stem from a female donor with multiple sclerosis, enrolled in a pregnancy study.

The CDR3, as DNA: TGTGCGTGGGGGGGAGGGGATCAGCCCCAGCATTTT. Amino acid sequence: CAWGGGDQPQHF. This chain uses TRBV12-5 with TRBJ1-5; tentatively, D is TRBD1 (5 bases). Looked up from germline, CDR1 is LGHNT and CDR2 is FRNRAP. The CDR3 sequence is 12 residues long. The complete variable domain, with remaining parts taken from reference TRBV12-5 and TRBJ1-5, reads DARVTQTPRHKVTEMGQEVTMRCQPILGHNTVFWYRQTMMQGLELLAYFRNRAPLDDSGMPKDRFSAEMPDATLATLKIQPSEPRDSAVYFCAWGGGDQPQHFGDGTRLSIL.

The chain employs TRBV7-6 and TRBJ2-1, with 8 bases lining up with TRBD1. V was clipped by 4 bases and J by 5 bases; unmatched bases: 4. The CDR3 is 14 amino acids. Germline V lookup: CDR1 SGHVS, CDR2 FNYEAQ. The CDR3 region has the DNA TGTGCCAGCAGCTCGGTGGACAGGGACAATGAGCAGTTCTTC. Translating gives CASSSVDRDNEQFF. The entire variable domain, with the rest obtained from reference TRBV7-6 and TRBJ2-1, is as follows: GAGVSQSPRYKVTKRGQDVALRCDPISGHVSLYWYRQALGQGPEFLTYFNYEAQQDKSGLPNDRFSAERPEGSISTLTIQRTEQRDSAMYRCASSSVDRDNEQFFGPGTRLTVL.

The chain employs TRBV14 and TRBJ1-2, with 8 bases that match TRBD1. From germline, CDR1 is SGHDN and CDR2 FVKESK. Losses at the gene ends were 4 bases for V and 7 bases for J; bases not matched to a gene: 11. This CDR3 is 15 amino acids long. Here the CDR3 reads CASSPRGQVFVGYTF. CDR3 nucleotide sequence: TGTGCCAGCAGCCCCCGGGGACAGGTTTTTGTTGGCTACACCTTC.

The chain carries TRBV7-9 and TRBJ2-3, with D perhaps TRBD1 (6 bases). Germline CDR1 and CDR2: SEHNR and FQNEAQ (reference sequence). This CDR3 is built from 15 residues. V was shortened by 7 bases and J by 2 bases, with 16 bases between the two germline ends. The CDR3: CASIPRGGNTDTQYF. The CDR3 nucleotides are TGTGCCAGCATACCCAGGGGCGGAAACACAGATACGCAGTATTTT. Drawing the rest from reference TRBV7-9 and TRBJ2-3, the complete variable domain is DTGVSQNPRHKITKRGQNVTFRCDPISEHNRLYWYRQTLGQGPEFLTYFQNEAQLEKSRLLSDRFSAERPKGSFSTLEIQRTEQGDSAMYLCASIPRGGNTDTQYFGPGTRLTVL.

This clone showed up just once. The J gene is TRBJ2-5, the V gene TRBV7-2; D is possibly TRBD1 (5 bases). V dropped 8 bases and J dropped 1 base, with 14 bases sitting between them. Germline-derived CDR1 and CDR2 are SGHTA and FQGNSA. The CDR3 sequence is 14 residues long. CDR3 sequence reads: CASGYRGGQETQYF. The CDR3 DNA is TGTGCCAGCGGTTATAGGGGCGGCCAAGAGACCCAGTACTTC.

The rearrangement links TRBV14 to TRBJ2-5; TRBD2 agrees at 12 bases. Germline V gives CDR1 SGHDN, CDR2 FVKESK. This CDR3 has 18 amino acids. V lost 1 base to trimming and J lost 5 bases; unmatched junction nucleotides: 11. DNA for the CDR3: TGTGCCAGCAGCCAAGCTTTCTCGAAACTAGCGGGGGGTGAGACCCAGTACTTC. This gives the protein CASSQAFSKLAGGETQYF.

The V call is TRBV7-6, the J call TRBJ2-3; TRBD1 matches at 11 bases. This CDR3 is built from 14 residues. V shed 1 base and J 9 bases; nucleotides not matched to a gene: 3. Germline V gene sequence: CDR1 SGHVS, CDR2 FNYEAQ. This CDR3 is CASSLGTGGGTQYF. The DNA for the CDR3 is TGTGCCAGCAGCTTAGGGACAGGGGGCGGGACGCAGTATTTT.

The J gene is TRBJ1-1, the V gene TRBV18, with TRBD1 matching over 7 bases. Trimming cost V 2 bases and J 0 bases; bases outside gene matches: 6. The germline V gene encodes CDR1 KGHSH and CDR2 LQKENI. The CDR3 has 16 residues. CDR3 residues: CASSPTRDSVNTEAFF. The CDR3 DNA reads as TGTGCCAGCTCACCAACACGGGACAGTGTGAACACTGAAGCTTTCTTT. The whole variable domain, remainder taken from reference TRBV18 and TRBJ1-1, is NAGVMQNPRHLVRRRGQEARLRCSPMKGHSHVYWYRQLPEEGLKFMVYLQKENIIDESGMPKERFSAEFPKEGPSILRIQQVVRGDSAAYFCASSPTRDSVNTEAFFGQGTRLTVV.

V and J are TRBV12-5 and TRBJ1-1, with TRBD1 as a possible D gene (6 bases). Germline lookup yields CDR1 LGHNT and CDR2 FRNRAP. The CDR3 spans 14 residues. The V and J ends lost 1 base and 11 bases respectively, with 17 bases between them. The DNA of the CDR3 is TGTGCTAGTGGTTTGGCCGGAGGGGGGGGGAAGGCTTTCTTT. Translating it yields CASGLAGGGGKAFF. Filled out from reference TRBV12-5 and TRBJ1-1, the complete variable domain reads DARVTQTPRHKVTEMGQEVTMRCQPILGHNTVFWYRQTMMQGLELLAYFRNRAPLDDSGMPKDRFSAEMPDATLATLKIQPSEPRDSAVYFCASGLAGGGGKAFFGQGTRLTVV.

DNA for the CDR3: TGTGCCAGCAGTCAAGGACACGGACCATCCTACGAGCAGTACTTC. Encoded protein: CASSQGHGPSYEQYF. The V call is TRBV6-6, the J call TRBJ2-7, with TRBD1 as a possible D gene (5 bases). Germline V gene data show CDR1 as MNHNY and CDR2 as SVGAGI (reference sequence). The CDR3 is 15 amino acids. Trimming pared 5 bases from V and 1 base from J, leaving 15 bases between.

V is TRBV9 and J is TRBJ2-2, with D possibly being TRBD1 (6 bases). Germline-derived CDR1 and CDR2 are SGDLS and YYNGEE. Trimming removed 2 bases from V and 7 bases from J, with 9 bases in between. This CDR3 contains 13 residues. The chain's CDR3 is CASSVKGGGELFF. The CDR3 nucleotides are TGTGCCAGCAGCGTTAAAGGGGGCGGGGAGCTGTTTTTT. The complete variable domain, with remaining parts taken from reference TRBV9 and TRBJ2-2, reads DSGVTQTPKHLITATGQRVTLRCSPRSGDLSVYWYQQSLDQGLQFLIQYYNGEERAKGNILERFSAQQFPDLHSELNLSSLELGDSALYFCASSVKGGGELFFGEGSRLTVL.

J is TRBJ2-1 and V is TRBV6-5, with D tentatively TRBD2 (5 bases). With 2 bases removed from V and 2 bases from J, the gap between germline ends came to 7 bases. The germline V gene encodes CDR1 MNHEY and CDR2 SVGAGI. The CDR3 totals 14 residues. The chain's CDR3 is CASSYGLTYNEQFF. Here the CDR3 DNA reads TGTGCCAGCAGTTACGGACTCACCTACAATGAGCAGTTCTTC.

V and J are TRBV5-4 and TRBJ2-5; 7 nucleotides agree with TRBD1. There are 13 residues in the CDR3. Germline CDR1 reads SGHNT; CDR2 reads YYREEE (reference sequence). The V segment lost 5 bases and the J segment 3 bases; nucleotides outside the gene matches: 4. CDR3 region: CASREGTEETQYF. The CDR3 DNA reads as TGTGCCAGCAGGGAAGGGACAGAAGAGACCCAGTACTTC.

The CDR3: CASSAGGAETQYF. CDR3 bases: TGTGCCAGCAGCGCAGGGGGCGCAGAGACCCAGTACTTC. This chain links TRBV5-4 with TRBJ2-5; 8 positions agree with TRBD1. The V gene's germline CDR1 is SGHNT and CDR2 YYREEE (reference sequence). This CDR3 comprises 13 residues. The V gene end was trimmed by 4 bases and the J gene end by 4 bases; junction bases not matched to a gene: 3.

The chain employs TRBV19 and TRBJ2-2; the match to TRBD1 covers 7 bases. Germline loops: CDR1 LNHDA, CDR2 SQIVND (reference sequence). The CDR3 contains 15 residues. J lost 5 bases, V lost 7 bases, and 10 bases had no gene match. CDR3 DNA sequence: TGTGCCAGTACTCCGACAGGGTCCCTTACCGGGGAGCTGTTTTTT. This encodes CASTPTGSLTGELFF.

The chain employs TRBV11-1 and TRBJ2-7; a weak D match, TRBD2 (5 bases). The CDR3 runs 12 residues. The V gene lost 4 bases and the J gene lost 5 bases, with 9 bases spanning the gap. CDR1 is SGHAT, CDR2 FQDESV, per germline (reference sequence). CDR3 in amino acids: CASSSFGDEQYF. In DNA form, the CDR3 reads TGTGCCAGCAGCTCTTTCGGGGACGAGCAGTACTTC.

This clone was seen a handful of times. The genes are TRBV5-8 and TRBJ1-3; D is unclear. V was cut by 3 bases and J by 4 bases, with 14 bases left in between. From germline, CDR1 is SGHTS and CDR2 YDEGEE. CDR3 size: 15 residues. CDR3 coding DNA: TGTGCCAGCAGCTGGGGTCGCGGGTTAGGAAACACCATATATTTT. Its protein is CASSWGRGLGNTIYF.

The rearrangement links TRBV6-4 to TRBJ1-2; D might be TRBD1 (5 bases). The germline CDR1 and CDR2 sequences are MRHNA and SNTAGT. The CDR3 covers 15 residues. Between the trimmed V and J ends, which lost 3 bases and 3 bases, there was a span of 14 bases. CDR3 protein: CASSESGDSYYGYTF. The CDR3 DNA sequence: TGTGCCAGCAGTGAATCGGGAGACAGCTACTATGGCTACACCTTC.

The chain joins TRBV23-1 to TRBJ1-2, with D unclear. TRBV23-1 is flagged as an ORF with uncertain function. Between the trimmed V and J ends, which lost 7 bases and 8 bases, there was a span of 17 bases. The CDR3 is made up of 13 amino acids. CDR3 in amino acids: CASTTGKVRGYTF. In DNA, the CDR3 is TGCGCCAGCACCACCGGGAAGGTGCGAGGCTACACCTTC.

The rearrangement joins TRBV9 to TRBJ1-2, with 7 positions matching TRBD1. Germline CDR1 is SGDLS and CDR2 is YYNGEE. CDR3 length equals 15 residues. J gave up 2 bases and V 10 bases, and 14 bases lay outside the gene matches. This chain's CDR3 is CAATPRDSRNYGYTF. The CDR3 bases are TGTGCCGCCACGCCCCGGGACAGTCGAAACTATGGCTACACCTTC.

This CDR3 is CASSLPGSSGNTIYF. The DNA of the CDR3 is TGTGCCAGCAGCTTACCAGGCTCCTCTGGAAACACCATATATTTT. This chain joins TRBV7-2 and TRBJ1-3; D unclear. Germline V gene sequence: CDR1 SGHTA, CDR2 FQGNSA. V lost 2 bases and J lost 0, with 8 bases in between. CDR3 size: 15 residues. Full variable domain (rest looked up from reference TRBV7-2 and TRBJ1-3): GAGVSQSPSNKVTEKGKDVELRCDPISGHTALYWYRQSLGQGLEFLIYFQGNSAPDKSGLPSDRFSAERTGGSVSTLTIQRTQQEDSAVYLCASSLPGSSGNTIYFGEGSWLTVV.

The chain is built from TRBV18 and TRBJ1-3; 7 nucleotides align to TRBD1. This CDR3 spans 15 amino acids. CDR1 is KGHSH and CDR2 is LQKENI in the germline V gene. V lost 1 base to trimming and J lost 2 bases; unmatched junction nucleotides: 2. Here the CDR3 DNA reads TGTGCCAGCTCACCACAGGGGGCCGCTGGAAACACCATATATTTT. Its translation: CASSPQGAAGNTIYF.

The chain employs TRBV6-1 and TRBJ2-2; a possible D gene is TRBD2 (5 bases). Germline values: CDR1 MNHNS, CDR2 SASEGT. With 4 bases removed from V and 6 bases from J, the gap between germline ends came to 9 bases. CDR3 length: 13 amino acids. The CDR3 DNA is TGTGCCAGCAGTGTCCAGGAGGCCGGGGAGCTGTTTTTT. Amino acids: CASSVQEAGELFF.

This rearrangement joins TRBV21-1 to TRBJ1-5; TRBD1 was called by the table and not checked on the DNA. TRBV21-1 has pseudogene status. CDR3 length equals 13 residues. The CDR3 DNA follows: TGTGCCAGCGATGACAGGATGAATCAGCCCCAGCATTTT. This sequence encodes CASDDRMNQPQHF.

V usage is TRBV6-1 and J usage is TRBJ1-2; perhaps TRBD1 as D (5 bases). Trimming removed 6 bases from V and 1 base from J, with 12 bases in between. The CDR3 is 14 residues long. The germline gives CDR1 MNHNS, CDR2 SASEGT. CDR3 sequence: CASRTGTLNYGYTF. The DNA of the CDR3 is TGTGCCAGCAGAACCGGGACTCTTAACTATGGCTACACCTTC.

The chain carries TRBV6-5 and TRBJ1-5; tentative D call: TRBD1 (5 bases). The CDR3 covers 13 residues. CDR1 MNHEY and CDR2 SVGAGI come from the germline V gene. Trimming removed 0 bases at V and 5 bases at J, with 5 bases between. The DNA of the CDR3 is TGTGCCAGCAGTTACTCAGGGGATCAGCCCCAGCATTTT. This gives the protein CASSYSGDQPQHF.

The chain has TRBV6-1 and TRBJ1-1, with 8 nucleotides matching TRBD1. The CDR3 runs to 19 residues. V trimming: 4 bases; J trimming: 5 bases; junction bases outside the gene matches: 21. Looked up from germline, CDR1 is MNHNS and CDR2 is SASEGT. CDR3 coding DNA: TGTGCCAGCAGTGGATTGGGCACCGCGAGGCAGGGGGCAGGAACTGAAGCTTTCTTT. Translated: CASSGLGTARQGAGTEAFF.

This clone has only a few counts. In DNA, the CDR3 is TGTGCCAGTAGGGGACAGGGGTTTACTTCACCCCTCCACTTT. The encoded protein is CASRGQGFTSPLHF. This sequence joins TRBV19 and TRBJ1-6; 10 nucleotides align to TRBD1. CDR1 is LNHDA, CDR2 SQIVND, per germline (reference sequence). V lost 6 bases to trimming and J lost 9 bases; unmatched junction nucleotides: 5. This CDR3 has 14 residues.

V is TRBV29-1 and J is TRBJ2-2, with D unclear. Germline V gene data show CDR1 as SQVTM and CDR2 as ANQGSEA. Trimming pared 7 bases from V and 3 bases from J, leaving 9 bases between. This CDR3 has 12 amino acids. In DNA, the CDR3 is TGCAGCGCTAGGTCGGACACCGGGGAGCTGTTTTTT. It is translated as CSARSDTGELFF.

CDR3 nucleotides: TGCGCCAGCAGCCAAGAGAGGATCCGTGAAGCTTTCTTT. This gives the protein CASSQERIREAFF. V and J are TRBV4-1 and TRBJ1-1; unclear D gene. CDR1 MGHRA and CDR2 YSYEKL come from the germline V gene. This CDR3 has 13 residues. V shed 0 bases and J shed 7 bases, with 9 bases lying between them.